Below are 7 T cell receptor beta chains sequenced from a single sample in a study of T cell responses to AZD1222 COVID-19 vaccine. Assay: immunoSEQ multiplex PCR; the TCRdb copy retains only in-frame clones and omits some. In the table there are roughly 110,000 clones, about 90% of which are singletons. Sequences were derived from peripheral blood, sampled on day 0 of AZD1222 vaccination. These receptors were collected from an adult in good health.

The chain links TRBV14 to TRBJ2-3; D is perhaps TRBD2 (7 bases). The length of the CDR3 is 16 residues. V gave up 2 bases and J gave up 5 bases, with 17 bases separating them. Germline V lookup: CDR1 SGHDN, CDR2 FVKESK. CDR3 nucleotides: TGTGCCAGCAGCCAACTTCGCGGGGGCGCGGGAGATACGCAGTATTTT. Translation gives CASSQLRGGAGDTQYF.

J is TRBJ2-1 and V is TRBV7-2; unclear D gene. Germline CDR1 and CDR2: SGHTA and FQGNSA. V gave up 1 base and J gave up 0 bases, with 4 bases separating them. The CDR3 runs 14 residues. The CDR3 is CASSLVSSYNEQFF. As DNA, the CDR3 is TGTGCCAGCAGCTTAGTGAGCTCCTACAATGAGCAGTTCTTC. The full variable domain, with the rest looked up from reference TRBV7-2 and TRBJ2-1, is GAGVSQSPSNKVTEKGKDVELRCDPISGHTALYWYRQSLGQGLEFLIYFQGNSAPDKSGLPSDRFSAERTGGSVSTLTIQRTQQEDSAVYLCASSLVSSYNEQFFGPGTRLTVL.

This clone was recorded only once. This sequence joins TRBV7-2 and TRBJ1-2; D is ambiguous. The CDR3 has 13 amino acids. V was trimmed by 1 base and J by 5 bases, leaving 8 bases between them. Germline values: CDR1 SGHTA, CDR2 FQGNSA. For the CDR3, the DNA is TGTGCCAGCAGCTTAGATATAGGGTATGGCTACACCTTC. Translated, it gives CASSLDIGYGYTF.

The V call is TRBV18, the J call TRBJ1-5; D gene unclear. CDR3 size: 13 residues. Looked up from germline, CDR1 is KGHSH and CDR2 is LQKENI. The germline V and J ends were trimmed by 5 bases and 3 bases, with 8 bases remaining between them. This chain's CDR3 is CASSATDNQPQHF. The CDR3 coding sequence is TGTGCCAGCTCAGCGACTGACAATCAGCCCCAGCATTTT. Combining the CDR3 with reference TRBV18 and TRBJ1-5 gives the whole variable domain NAGVMQNPRHLVRRRGQEARLRCSPMKGHSHVYWYRQLPEEGLKFMVYLQKENIIDESGMPKERFSAEFPKEGPSILRIQQVVRGDSAAYFCASSATDNQPQHFGDGTRLSIL.

CDR3 sequence reads: CASSQPAKEGRKAFF. The CDR3 region has the DNA TGCGCCAGCAGCCAACCTGCGAAAGAGGGGAGGAAAGCTTTCTTT. J is TRBJ1-1 and V is TRBV4-1, with a tentative D call TRBD1 (5 bases). Germline CDR1 reads MGHRA; CDR2 reads YSYEKL. The CDR3 loop spans 15 amino acids. With 2 bases removed from V and 9 bases from J, the gap between germline ends came to 19 bases.

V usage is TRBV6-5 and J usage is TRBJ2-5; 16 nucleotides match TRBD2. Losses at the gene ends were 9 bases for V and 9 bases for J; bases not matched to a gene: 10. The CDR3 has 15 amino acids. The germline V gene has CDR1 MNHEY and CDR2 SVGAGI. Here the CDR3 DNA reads TGTGCCAGTTCTTTCCAGGGACTAGCGGGGGGGGCCCAGTACTTC. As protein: CASSFQGLAGGAQYF.

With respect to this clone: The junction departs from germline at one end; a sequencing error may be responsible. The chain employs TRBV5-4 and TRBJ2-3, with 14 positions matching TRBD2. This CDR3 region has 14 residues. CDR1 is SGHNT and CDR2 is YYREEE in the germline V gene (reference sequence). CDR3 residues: CASSSPGLAGDPVF. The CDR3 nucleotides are TGTGCCAGCAGCTCACCGGGACTAGCGGGGGACCCGGTTTTT.